Following are 23 T cell receptor beta chains from one sample sequenced in a study of STAT5B mutations in CD4+ large granular lymphocyte leukemia. Sequencing used immunoSEQ multiplex PCR; TCRdb keeps in-frame clones, though not all of them. This table has 40,000 to 50,000 clones, 80% to 85% appearing once. The specimen sequenced was CD4+ T cells from blood buffy coats. The source is a human donor in good health.

The chain couples TRBV11-2 to TRBJ2-5; perhaps TRBD2 as D (6 bases). The germline V gene encodes CDR1 SGHAT and CDR2 FQNNGV. The CDR3 has 13 residues. V lost 5 bases, J lost 2 bases, and 9 bases lay in between. CDR3 sequence: CASSPLAQETQYF. CDR3 bases: TGTGCCAGCAGCCCCCTAGCGCAAGAGACCCAGTACTTC.

The chain has TRBV6-4 and TRBJ2-1, with D perhaps matching TRBD1 or TRBD2 (6 bases each). Germline CDR1 reads MRHNA; CDR2 reads SNTAGT. V was clipped by 6 bases and J by 4 bases, with 16 bases between them. This CDR3 is built from 15 residues. The CDR3 region is CASSLGRGEYNEQFF. The CDR3 DNA reads TGTGCCAGCAGCTTGGGTAGGGGGGAATACAATGAGCAGTTCTTC.

Only a few counts were recorded for this clone. The V gene is TRBV5-1, the J gene TRBJ1-4; maybe TRBD1 (5 bases). The CDR3 runs 14 residues. In germline, CDR1 is SGHRS, CDR2 YFSETQ. V was cut by 0 bases and J by 7 bases, with 10 bases left in between. Here the CDR3 DNA reads TGCGCCAGCAGCTTGGGAGACAGCTTTGAAAAACTGTTTTTT. Translated: CASSLGDSFEKLFF.

The rearrangement links TRBV29-1 to TRBJ2-7; 16 nucleotides align to TRBD2. Germline CDR1 reads SQVTM; CDR2 reads ANQGSEA. The CDR3 is 17 residues long. V was clipped by 5 bases and J by 6 bases; unmatched bases: 13. CDR3 sequence (DNA): TGCAGCGTTTTCGGGACTAGCGGGAGGGCCAGTCTTCTCGAGCAGTACTTC. It translates to CSVFGTSGRASLLEQYF.

CDR3 residues: CASSPGISGNTIYF. The CDR3 coding sequence is TGTGCCAGCTCACCGGGTATCTCTGGAAACACCATATATTTT. The genes are TRBV18 and TRBJ1-3; D not resolved. Germline-derived CDR1 and CDR2 are KGHSH and LQKENI. The CDR3 is made up of 14 amino acids. The V end was cut by 3 bases, the J end by 0 bases, with 6 bases between.

The genes are TRBV5-6 and TRBJ2-7; D is possibly TRBD2 (6 bases). The V end lost 5 bases, the J end lost 2 bases, and 23 bases lay between the germline ends. The CDR3 runs 17 residues. Germline V gene lookup returns CDR1 SGHDT and CDR2 YYEEEE. The CDR3 region is CASSPGVPGLETYEQYF. The CDR3 DNA follows: TGTGCCAGCAGTCCGGGGGTTCCGGGACTGGAAACCTACGAGCAGTACTTC.

This sequence joins TRBV5-6 and TRBJ2-1; 8 positions match TRBD1. V gave up 4 bases and J gave up 6 bases; unmatched junction bases: 6. Germline values: CDR1 SGHDT, CDR2 YYEEEE. The CDR3 runs to 14 residues. Here the CDR3 DNA reads TGTGCCAGCAGCCCGGTACAGGGGGGCAATGAGCAGTTCTTC. Amino acid sequence: CASSPVQGGNEQFF.

Regarding this clone: Its ends do not fully match the called genes, so a read error is possible. This chain joins TRBV5-5 and TRBJ2-1; no clear D gene. Germline V gene sequence: CDR1 SGHKS, CDR2 YYEKEE (reference sequence). The CDR3 totals 12 residues. The CDR3 reads CASSISIQLSIF. DNA for the CDR3: TGTGCCAGCAGCATCTCCATCCAGCTGTCGATCTTC.

V usage is TRBV5-1 and J usage is TRBJ2-1, with 10 bases identical to TRBD2. Germline V CDR1 and CDR2: SGHRS, YFSETQ. Trimming at V came to 7 bases and at J to 9 bases, leaving 10 bases not matched to a gene. The CDR3 is 14 residues long. The CDR3 coding sequence is TGCGCCAGCTTTACAGCGGGAGGGCCCCCTGAGCAGTTCTTC. It translates to CASFTAGGPPEQFF.

The chain recombines TRBV11-2 with TRBJ2-7, with 12 bases aligning to TRBD1. The V gene's germline CDR1 is SGHAT and CDR2 FQNNGV. V lost 5 bases, J lost 5 bases, and 19 bases stayed unmatched. The CDR3 covers 19 residues. In DNA form, the CDR3 reads TGTGCCAGCAGCCATAGCGCCCGAAGGGACAGGGGGCTTAAGGACGAGCAGTACTTC. It codes for CASSHSARRDRGLKDEQYF.

V usage is TRBV30 and J usage is TRBJ1-4, with D perhaps TRBD1 (6 bases). The V end lost 2 bases, the J end lost 5 bases, and 18 bases lay between the germline ends. The CDR3 has 16 amino acids. CDR1 and CDR2 (germline): GTSNPN, SVGIG (reference sequence). The CDR3 loop is CAWSPGGSGLNEKLFF. The CDR3 DNA is TGTGCCTGGAGTCCGGGGGGCTCCGGTTTGAATGAAAAACTGTTTTTT. Drawing the rest from reference TRBV30 and TRBJ1-4, the complete variable domain is SQTIHQWPATLVQPVGSPLSLECTVEGTSNPNLYWYRQAAGRGLQLLFYSVGIGQISSEVPQNLSASRPQDRQFILSSKKLLLSDSGFYLCAWSPGGSGLNEKLFFGSGTQLSVL.

The chain links TRBV29-1 to TRBJ2-3, with D tentatively TRBD2 (5 bases). V lost 7 bases and J 3 bases, leaving 14 bases between the germline ends. Germline CDR1 is SQVTM and CDR2 is ANQGSEA. The CDR3 spans 13 residues. The CDR3 DNA reads TGCAGCGCCGATCCGAGGAGGACAGATACGCAGTATTTT. Its translation is CSADPRRTDTQYF.

The rearrangement joins TRBV4-2 to TRBJ1-6; 8 nucleotides align to TRBD1. The CDR3 is 13 amino acids. The germline CDR1 and CDR2 sequences are LGHNA and YNFKEQ. Trimming removed 1 base from V and 12 bases from J; junction bases left unmatched: 2. The CDR3 nucleotides are TGTGCCAGCAGCCAAGTAGACAGGGGACCCCTCCACTTT. Protein: CASSQVDRGPLHF.

The rearrangement joins TRBV7-9 to TRBJ2-7, with D possibly matching TRBD1 (6 bases). Germline lookup yields CDR1 SEHNR and CDR2 FQNEAQ (reference sequence). Trimming left V 6 bases short and J 1 base short, with 13 bases between. CDR3 length: 14 amino acids. CDR3: CASRRDTSSYEQYF. CDR3 in DNA: TGTGCCAGCAGGAGGGACACCAGTTCCTACGAGCAGTACTTC.

V gene TRBV2 combines with J gene TRBJ2-5, with no clear D. Germline V CDR1 and CDR2: SNHLY, FYNNEI. The CDR3 is 10 amino acids. V shed 7 bases and J shed 5 bases, with 5 bases lying between them. The DNA of the CDR3 is TGTGCCAGCACGAAGGAGACCCAGTACTTC. It yields the protein CASTKETQYF.

The chain employs TRBV5-1 and TRBJ1-1, with D hard to call. V gave up 2 bases and J gave up 4 bases, with 9 bases separating them. From germline, CDR1 is SGHRS and CDR2 YFSETQ. The CDR3 spans 13 residues. The CDR3 DNA sequence: TGCGCCAGCAGCTTCGACGGGCCCACTGAAGCTTTCTTT. Translated: CASSFDGPTEAFF. The full variable domain, in which reference TRBV5-1 and TRBJ1-1 provide the parts outside the CDR3, is KAGVTQTPRYLIKTRGQQVTLSCSPISGHRSVSWYQQTPGQGLQFLFEYFSETQRNKGNFPGRFSGRQFSNSRSEMNVSTLELGDSALYLCASSFDGPTEAFFGQGTRLTVV.

The rearrangement joins TRBV5-4 to TRBJ2-5; D possibly uses TRBD1 or TRBD2 (5 bases each). V dropped 3 bases and J dropped 5 bases, with 14 bases sitting between them. The CDR3 loop spans 14 amino acids. Germline V gene sequence: CDR1 SGHNT, CDR2 YYREEE (reference sequence). CDR3 in amino acids: CASSSGAVEETQYF. CDR3 DNA: TGTGCCAGCAGCTCCGGGGCGGTGGAGGAGACCCAGTACTTC.

The chain carries TRBV29-1 and TRBJ1-2; TRBD1 might be the D (5 bases). Germline CDR1 SQVTM, CDR2 ANQGSEA. The V and J ends lost 7 bases and 5 bases respectively, with 11 bases between them. The CDR3 runs 11 residues. As DNA, the CDR3 is TGCAGCGCTGACAGTGGGTATGGCTACACCTTC. Its protein is CSADSGYGYTF.

This clone was detected once. The V gene is TRBV5-4, the J gene TRBJ2-3; D unresolved. The germline V gene encodes CDR1 SGHNT and CDR2 YYREEE (reference sequence). This CDR3 has 15 amino acids. V was cut by 1 base and J by 2 bases, with 11 bases left in between. The CDR3 reads CASSLLQTSTDTQYF. DNA of the CDR3: TGTGCCAGCAGCTTGCTCCAGACCTCCACAGATACGCAGTATTTT.

The chain is built from TRBV9 and TRBJ1-2; 7 nucleotides match TRBD1. V trimming: 3 bases; J trimming: 6 bases; junction bases outside the gene matches: 8. The CDR3 covers 14 residues. The germline V gene has CDR1 SGDLS and CDR2 YYNGEE. The CDR3 coding sequence is TGTGCCAGCAGCGCCCAGGGGGGGTGGAATGGCTACACCTTC. It encodes CASSAQGGWNGYTF.

The rearrangement uses TRBV5-1 and TRBJ2-5, with unresolved D. This CDR3 is built from 12 residues. Germline V gene sequence: CDR1 SGHRS, CDR2 YFSETQ. The V and J ends lost 6 bases and 2 bases respectively, with 8 bases between them. The CDR3 loop is CASIGFQETQYF. The CDR3 DNA follows: TGCGCCAGCATTGGGTTTCAAGAGACCCAGTACTTC.

The chain is built from TRBV11-2 and TRBJ1-4; perhaps TRBD1 as D (5 bases). CDR1 is SGHAT, CDR2 FQNNGV, per germline. The CDR3 loop spans 14 amino acids. V was trimmed by 2 bases and J by 7 bases, leaving 11 bases between them. The CDR3 reads CASSLLRGGEKLFF. CDR3 DNA: TGTGCCAGCAGCTTACTACGGGGGGGTGAAAAACTGTTTTTT.

V is TRBV15 and J is TRBJ1-1; TRBD1 might be the D (6 bases). Germline CDR1 reads LNHNV; CDR2 reads YYDKDF (reference sequence). The CDR3 runs to 13 residues. The ends were cut back, 5 bases at V and 4 bases at J, with 11 bases in the middle. CDR3 DNA sequence: TGTGCCACCAGCGTCGGGGGCCCCACTGAAGCTTTCTTT. It yields the protein CATSVGGPTEAFF.